This T cell receptor (beta chain) appears in the sequencing data of a study of CD4 T cells in relation to SARS-CoV-2 and coronaviruses. Study in general: Convalescent donors were aged roughly 21 to 75, with median roughly 37 years. Whole-study results and caveats: About 65% of donors had memory CD4+ clonotypes crossrecognizing SARS-CoV-2 and common cold coronavirus spike.

Clones were read by immunoSEQ multiplex PCR, and TCRdb kept only the in-frame ones, dropping some. In the table there are 35,000 to 40,000 clones, 77% of which are singletons. With respect to this clone: As yet, its antigen is unknown.

CDR3 length: 16 residues. Looked up from germline, CDR1 is MRHNA and CDR2 is SNTAGT. V lost 2 bases and J lost 5, with 19 bases in between. The source of this sequence is an adult with COVID-19. The chain links TRBV6-4 to TRBJ2-7, with D perhaps TRBD2 (5 bases). Sequencing was carried out using memory CD4+ T cells from PBMCs, cultured in vitro. This CDR3 reads CASSDTQRKDLHEQYF. CDR3 in DNA: TGTGCCAGCAGTGACACCCAGCGGAAGGATCTCCACGAGCAGTACTTC.